These 3 T cell receptor beta chains came from one sample sequenced in a study of blood T cell repertoires in COVID-19. Assay: immunoSEQ multiplex PCR; the TCRdb copy retains only in-frame clones and omits some. The sample consists of some 110,000 clones, approximately 88% of them appearing once. Sequencing used peripheral blood. These receptors were taken from a man aged 55 to 70 with acute or convalescent COVID-19.

This clone has just a few counts. The chain joins TRBV10-3 to TRBJ2-5; 8 nucleotides line up with TRBD2. There are 16 residues in the CDR3. V gave up 1 base and J gave up 2 bases; unmatched junction bases: 6. The germline gives CDR1 ENHRY, CDR2 SYGVKD. CDR3 sequence (DNA): TGTGCCATCAGTGAGTGGTTAGCGGGACCACAAGAGACCCAGTACTTC. Translation gives CAISEWLAGPQETQYF.

The V call is TRBV5-8, the J call TRBJ1-3, with TRBD1 as a possible D gene (5 bases). The CDR3 loop spans 15 amino acids. CDR1 and CDR2 (germline): SGHTS, YDEGEE. The V end was cut by 5 bases, the J end by 4 bases, with 16 bases between. CDR3 in amino acids: CASSLRGLTGNTIYF. CDR3 DNA sequence: TGTGCCAGCAGTTTGCGGGGACTTACAGGAAACACCATATATTTT.

V usage is TRBV15 and J usage is TRBJ2-7; possibly TRBD1 for D (6 bases). V was cut by 1 base and J by 3 bases, with 10 bases left in between. Germline CDR1 is LNHNV and CDR2 is YYDKDF (reference sequence). The CDR3 runs to 14 residues. CDR3 coding DNA: TGTGCCACCAGCAGAGTTCAGGGGCTCTACGAGCAGTACTTC. It translates to CATSRVQGLYEQYF.